The rows below give T cell receptor beta chains drawn from one sample of a study of shared clonotypes between healthy human individuals. The data were produced by immunoSEQ multiplex PCR, yet TCRdb's version contains in-frame clones alone and is incomplete. The sample carries about 820,000 clones, 92% recorded once. What was sequenced was naive CD8+ T cells sorted from blood. The source is a man in his thirties or forties in good health. CDR3s include the opening cysteine and the closing phenylalanine or tryptophan. Each record gives: CDR3 DNA, CDR3 protein, V gene, clone size, D gene, J gene. D genes are given only for firm matches. The size field is filled for only some rows; it gives once, few, many or a size class.

cdr3_nt: TGTGCCACCTCCGGGGGCTCCTTCGAGCAGTACTTC
cdr3_aa: CATSGGSFEQYF
v_call: TRBV18
clone_size: NA
d_call: NA
j_call: TRBJ2-7

cdr3_nt: TGTGCCAGCAGTCCAGGGACCTCCTACGAGCAGTACTTC
cdr3_aa: CASSPGTSYEQYF
v_call: TRBV28
clone_size: NA
d_call: NA
j_call: TRBJ2-7

cdr3_nt: TGTGCCAGCAGTCCGGGACAGGGTTCAGATGAGCAGTTCTTC
cdr3_aa: CASSPGQGSDEQFF
v_call: TRBV27
clone_size: NA
d_call: TRBD1
j_call: TRBJ2-1

cdr3_nt: TGTGCCAGCAGTTCCGAGCGGGAGCGATACAATGAGCAGTTCTTC
cdr3_aa: CASSSERERYNEQFF
v_call: TRBV5-4
clone_size: NA
d_call: TRBD2
j_call: TRBJ2-1

cdr3_nt: TGTGCCAGCAGCATCTCTCAGTTCGGGACAGTGAACACTGAAGCTTTCTTT
cdr3_aa: CASSISQFGTVNTEAFF
v_call: TRBV28
clone_size: once
d_call: TRBD1
j_call: TRBJ1-1

cdr3_nt: TGTGCCAGCAGCTTTCAGGGTCAGGGACAGTTCTTC
cdr3_aa: CASSFQGQGQFF
v_call: TRBV7-9
clone_size: NA
d_call: NA
j_call: TRBJ2-1

cdr3_nt: TGCGCCAGCAGCCAAGACGTCCTGGAGCAGTATTTT
cdr3_aa: CASSQDVLEQYF
v_call: TRBV4-1
clone_size: once
d_call: NA
j_call: TRBJ2-3

cdr3_nt: TGTGCCAGCAGTTTATCCCACAGGTTGAACACTGAAGCTTTCTTT
cdr3_aa: CASSLSHRLNTEAFF
v_call: TRBV27
clone_size: NA
d_call: NA
j_call: TRBJ1-1

cdr3_nt: TGTGCCAGCAGTTATTCCCGGACAGGGACCTCCTACGAGCAGTACTTC
cdr3_aa: CASSYSRTGTSYEQYF
v_call: TRBV6-5
clone_size: once
d_call: TRBD1
j_call: TRBJ2-7

cdr3_nt: TGTGCCAGCAGATCTAGGGGATTGGCCGGGGAGCTGTTTTTT
cdr3_aa: CASRSRGLAGELFF
v_call: TRBV7-6
clone_size: NA
d_call: NA
j_call: TRBJ2-2

cdr3_nt: TGTGCCAGCAGCTGGGGGGGACCGCGGGCCGGGGAGCTGTTTTTT
cdr3_aa: CASSWGGPRAGELFF
v_call: TRBV11-1
clone_size: NA
d_call: TRBD2
j_call: TRBJ2-2

cdr3_nt: TGTGCCAGCAGTCAGTACAGGAGCTCCTACAATGAGCAGTTCTTC
cdr3_aa: CASSQYRSSYNEQFF
v_call: TRBV25-1
clone_size: NA
d_call: NA
j_call: TRBJ2-1

cdr3_nt: TGTGCCAGCAGCTCTCTAGGGTTAGCTAACTATGGCTACACCTTC
cdr3_aa: CASSSLGLANYGYTF
v_call: TRBV13
clone_size: NA
d_call: NA
j_call: TRBJ1-2

cdr3_nt: TGTGCCAGCAGCGGAACAGGGGGCGGATGGGAGACCCAGTACTTC
cdr3_aa: CASSGTGGGWETQYF
v_call: TRBV9
clone_size: NA
d_call: TRBD1
j_call: TRBJ2-5